These 18 T cell receptor beta chains were sequenced from one sample in a study of T cell responses to AZD1222 COVID-19 vaccine. The assay was immunoSEQ multiplex PCR, and TCRdb's table has in-frame clones only and misses some. The sample lists around 71,000 clones; 80% were seen once. This specimen consisted of peripheral blood, obtained 28 days after the second AZD1222 dose. The source of these receptors is an adult who received the AZD1222 COVID-19 vaccine.

The chain employs TRBV30 and TRBJ2-5; 10 nucleotides match TRBD2. From germline, CDR1 is GTSNPN and CDR2 SVGIG (reference sequence). The CDR3 runs to 14 residues. V was pared by 4 bases and J by 7 bases, with 9 bases of the junction left unmatched. CDR3 coding DNA: TGTGCCTGGAAGTGGGCTAGCGGGGGTGGGACCCAGTACTTC. Translation gives CAWKWASGGGTQYF.

The chain carries TRBV7-2 and TRBJ2-1, with D possibly being TRBD2 (5 bases). The CDR3 contains 13 residues. CDR1 is SGHTA and CDR2 is FQGNSA in the germline V gene. V lost 5 bases, J lost 9 bases, and 14 bases lay in between. This CDR3 is CASSPQRGREQFF. For the CDR3, the DNA is TGTGCCAGCAGCCCGCAGCGAGGGCGTGAGCAGTTCTTC.

The genes are TRBV27 and TRBJ1-1; TRBD1 agrees at 7 bases. The germline CDR1 and CDR2 sequences are MNHEY and SMNVEV (reference sequence). V lost 3 bases to trimming and J lost 5 bases; unmatched junction nucleotides: 6. The CDR3 consists of 14 residues. The CDR3 DNA follows: TGTGCCAGCAGTTTGGGACAGACTAGGACTGAAGCTTTCTTT. Translating it yields CASSLGQTRTEAFF.

V usage is TRBV5-1 and J usage is TRBJ2-7; D call uncertain. This CDR3 region has 14 residues. The V gene's germline CDR1 is SGHRS and CDR2 YFSETQ. V was trimmed by 4 bases and J by 0 bases, leaving 11 bases between them. The chain's CDR3 is CASSILTSSYEQYF. CDR3 coding DNA: TGCGCCAGCAGCATACTTACCAGCTCCTACGAGCAGTACTTC.

The rearrangement uses TRBV21-1 and TRBJ1-6; the table gives TRBD1 as D, unverified against the DNA. TRBV21-1 corresponds to a pseudogene. The CDR3 is made up of 15 amino acids. The CDR3 nucleotides read TGTGCCAGCAGCGCCCCGACAGGGGGCCATTCACCCCTCCACTTT. Amino acid sequence: CASSAPTGGHSPLHF.

This clone was observed a single time. The chain carries TRBV11-2 and TRBJ1-4; D gene unclear. The V end was cut by 6 bases, the J end by 10 bases, with 15 bases between. This CDR3 is built from 13 residues. Per germline, CDR1 SGHAT and CDR2 FQNNGV. This chain's CDR3 is CASRSPKKGKLFF. The CDR3 nucleotides read TGTGCCAGCAGAAGCCCGAAGAAGGGAAAACTGTTTTTT.

As DNA, the CDR3 is TGTGCCAGCACCCCCAAGGCGGCGGGGGGGGAGACCCAGTACTTC. It codes for CASTPKAAGGETQYF. V gene TRBV6-1 combines with J gene TRBJ2-5; 9 bases are shared with TRBD2. Germline V gives CDR1 MNHNS, CDR2 SASEGT. The CDR3 covers 15 residues. Trimming at V came to 7 bases and at J to 5 bases, leaving 11 bases not matched to a gene.

V is TRBV19 and J is TRBJ1-2; D unclear. This CDR3 spans 14 amino acids. Germline V gene data show CDR1 as LNHDA and CDR2 as SQIVND (reference sequence). Trimming pared 2 bases from V and 5 bases from J, leaving 12 bases between. The CDR3 sequence: CASSIRTTGYGYTF. CDR3 nucleotide sequence: TGTGCCAGTAGTATAAGAACCACCGGTTATGGCTACACCTTC.

The rearrangement uses TRBV6-2 or TRBV6-3 and TRBJ2-3; D is unclear. CDR1 MNHEY and CDR2 SVGEGT come from the germline V gene. CDR3 size: 11 residues. V dropped 2 bases and J dropped 7 bases, with 4 bases sitting between them. CDR3 coding DNA: TGTGCCAGCAGTTACGTGAATACGCAGTATTTT. This translates into CASSYVNTQYF.

The chain uses TRBV21-1 and TRBJ2-7; the table's D call, TRBD1, has no DNA check behind it. TRBV21-1 is recorded as a pseudogene. This CDR3 has 16 amino acids. The CDR3 sequence: CASSKGPGGDLYEQYF. The DNA of the CDR3 is TGTGCCAGCAGCAAAGGTCCAGGGGGAGATCTCTACGAGCAGTACTTC.

The J gene is TRBJ1-4, the V gene TRBV7-2; D gene uncertain. This CDR3 spans 14 amino acids. In germline, CDR1 is SGHTA, CDR2 FQGNSA. Trimming took off 0 bases at V and 8 bases at J, with 10 bases between the two ends. The chain's CDR3 is CASSLAWDREKLFF. The CDR3 DNA follows: TGTGCCAGCAGCTTAGCTTGGGATCGAGAAAAACTGTTTTTT.

This rearrangement joins TRBV9 to TRBJ1-3; weak D call: TRBD1 (5 bases). The CDR3 runs to 17 residues. Germline CDR1 and CDR2: SGDLS and YYNGEE. Trimming took 5 bases from V and 2 from J, leaving 20 bases between them. CDR3 DNA sequence: TGTGCCAGCAGTATCGACCGATCAGGGCCTCCTGGAAACACCATATATTTT. Protein sequence: CASSIDRSGPPGNTIYF.

V is TRBV6-1 and J is TRBJ2-7; D possibly corresponds to TRBD1 (6 bases). This CDR3 has 16 residues. Trimming left V 1 base short and J 4 bases short, with 17 bases between. Germline CDR1 is MNHNS and CDR2 is SASEGT. As DNA, the CDR3 is TGTGCCAGCAGTGAAGATCATAGGGGGAGTGTGTACGAGCAGTACTTC. This encodes CASSEDHRGSVYEQYF.

The chain recombines TRBV28 with TRBJ2-1; unclear D gene. Deletions cut 2 bases from V and 3 bases from J, with 11 bases between. Germline CDR1 MDHEN, CDR2 SYDVKM. This CDR3 comprises 15 residues. The CDR3 reads CASSLESGLYNEQFF. DNA for the CDR3: TGTGCCAGCAGTTTAGAGAGTGGTCTCTACAATGAGCAGTTCTTC.

V and J are TRBV5-1 and TRBJ2-3; 12 bases align to TRBD2. The CDR3 contains 17 residues. The germline V gene has CDR1 SGHRS and CDR2 YFSETQ. V lost 1 base and J lost 3; bases outside the gene matches: 6. DNA for the CDR3: TGCGCCAGCAGCTTGATGGCTAGCGGGGGGGTGACAGATACGCAGTATTTT. This translates into CASSLMASGGVTDTQYF.

This clone was found a few times. This chain connects TRBV30 to TRBJ1-2; D gene ambiguous. V gave up 3 bases and J gave up 8 bases, with 13 bases separating them. The CDR3 covers 12 residues. Germline-derived CDR1 and CDR2 are GTSNPN and SVGIG (reference sequence). For the CDR3, the DNA is TGTGCCTGGAGGCCCCCCGGGTCCGGCTACACCTTC. Protein: CAWRPPGSGYTF.

The chain recombines TRBV27 with TRBJ1-6; D gene unclear. Per the germline V gene, CDR1 is MNHEY and CDR2 is SMNVEV (reference sequence). The CDR3 has 16 amino acids. V gave up 6 bases and J gave up 3 bases, with 15 bases separating them. As DNA, the CDR3 is TGTGCCAGCAGCCGGACGGACCCTTTCTATAATTCACCCCTCCACTTT. It yields the protein CASSRTDPFYNSPLHF.

The V call is TRBV28, the J call TRBJ1-6, with 8 bases lining up with TRBD1. The junction had 9 bases not matched to a gene; V was cut back by 6 bases and J by 8 bases. Germline lookup yields CDR1 MDHEN and CDR2 SYDVKM. This CDR3 has 15 residues. In nucleotides, the CDR3 is TGTGCCAGCAGGGCTCAGGGGGCGAGGGATTCACCCCTCCACTTT. Amino acids: CASRAQGARDSPLHF.